What follows describes a single TCR beta chain. The data were produced by immunoSEQ multiplex PCR, yet TCRdb's version contains in-frame clones alone and is incomplete. The sample carries 75,000 to 100,000 clones, under 95% recorded once. This CDR3 region has 16 residues. Germline CDR1 and CDR2: MDHEN and SYDVKM. Unmatched junction bases numbered 9, after V lost 7 bases and J lost 1 base. These data are taken from a study of Tregs in tolerant kidney transplant recipients. Recipients received nonmyeloablative bone marrow transplants from related graft donors, with transient mixed chimerism. Unstimulated Tregs (CD4+CD25+CD127-) and CD4+CD25- non-Tregs were sorted from PBMCs.

This TCR was sampled from a human patient who received a combined kidney and bone marrow transplant. Among the T cells, some may be from the graft donor. J is TRBJ2-3 and V is TRBV28, with 9 bases aligning to TRBD2. The specimen comprised CD4+ T cells from blood (PBMCs), sampled 12 months after the transplant. Written as DNA, the CDR3 is TGTGCCAGCAAGGTAGCGGGGGAAGGGGGCACAGATACGCAGTATTTT. Amino acids: CASKVAGEGGTDTQYF.